This T cell receptor (beta chain) appears in the sequencing data of a study of blood T cell repertoires in COVID-19. TCRdb keeps only in-frame clones here, not all; method: immunoSEQ multiplex PCR. The table lists fewer than 250,000 clones, 75% to 85% of them singletons, with over 4.5% in the top ten. The CDR3 contains 11 residues. V shed 4 bases and J shed 2 bases, with 5 bases lying between them. Per the germline V gene, CDR1 is SQVTM and CDR2 is ANQGSEA. V usage is TRBV29-1 and J usage is TRBJ2-5; D is unresolved. The TCR sequence derives from a human donor in a cohort sampled during active COVID-19. Material for sequencing was peripheral blood. The CDR3 nucleotides read TGCAGCGTTGTCCAGCAAGAGACCCAGTACTTC. It encodes CSVVQQETQYF.